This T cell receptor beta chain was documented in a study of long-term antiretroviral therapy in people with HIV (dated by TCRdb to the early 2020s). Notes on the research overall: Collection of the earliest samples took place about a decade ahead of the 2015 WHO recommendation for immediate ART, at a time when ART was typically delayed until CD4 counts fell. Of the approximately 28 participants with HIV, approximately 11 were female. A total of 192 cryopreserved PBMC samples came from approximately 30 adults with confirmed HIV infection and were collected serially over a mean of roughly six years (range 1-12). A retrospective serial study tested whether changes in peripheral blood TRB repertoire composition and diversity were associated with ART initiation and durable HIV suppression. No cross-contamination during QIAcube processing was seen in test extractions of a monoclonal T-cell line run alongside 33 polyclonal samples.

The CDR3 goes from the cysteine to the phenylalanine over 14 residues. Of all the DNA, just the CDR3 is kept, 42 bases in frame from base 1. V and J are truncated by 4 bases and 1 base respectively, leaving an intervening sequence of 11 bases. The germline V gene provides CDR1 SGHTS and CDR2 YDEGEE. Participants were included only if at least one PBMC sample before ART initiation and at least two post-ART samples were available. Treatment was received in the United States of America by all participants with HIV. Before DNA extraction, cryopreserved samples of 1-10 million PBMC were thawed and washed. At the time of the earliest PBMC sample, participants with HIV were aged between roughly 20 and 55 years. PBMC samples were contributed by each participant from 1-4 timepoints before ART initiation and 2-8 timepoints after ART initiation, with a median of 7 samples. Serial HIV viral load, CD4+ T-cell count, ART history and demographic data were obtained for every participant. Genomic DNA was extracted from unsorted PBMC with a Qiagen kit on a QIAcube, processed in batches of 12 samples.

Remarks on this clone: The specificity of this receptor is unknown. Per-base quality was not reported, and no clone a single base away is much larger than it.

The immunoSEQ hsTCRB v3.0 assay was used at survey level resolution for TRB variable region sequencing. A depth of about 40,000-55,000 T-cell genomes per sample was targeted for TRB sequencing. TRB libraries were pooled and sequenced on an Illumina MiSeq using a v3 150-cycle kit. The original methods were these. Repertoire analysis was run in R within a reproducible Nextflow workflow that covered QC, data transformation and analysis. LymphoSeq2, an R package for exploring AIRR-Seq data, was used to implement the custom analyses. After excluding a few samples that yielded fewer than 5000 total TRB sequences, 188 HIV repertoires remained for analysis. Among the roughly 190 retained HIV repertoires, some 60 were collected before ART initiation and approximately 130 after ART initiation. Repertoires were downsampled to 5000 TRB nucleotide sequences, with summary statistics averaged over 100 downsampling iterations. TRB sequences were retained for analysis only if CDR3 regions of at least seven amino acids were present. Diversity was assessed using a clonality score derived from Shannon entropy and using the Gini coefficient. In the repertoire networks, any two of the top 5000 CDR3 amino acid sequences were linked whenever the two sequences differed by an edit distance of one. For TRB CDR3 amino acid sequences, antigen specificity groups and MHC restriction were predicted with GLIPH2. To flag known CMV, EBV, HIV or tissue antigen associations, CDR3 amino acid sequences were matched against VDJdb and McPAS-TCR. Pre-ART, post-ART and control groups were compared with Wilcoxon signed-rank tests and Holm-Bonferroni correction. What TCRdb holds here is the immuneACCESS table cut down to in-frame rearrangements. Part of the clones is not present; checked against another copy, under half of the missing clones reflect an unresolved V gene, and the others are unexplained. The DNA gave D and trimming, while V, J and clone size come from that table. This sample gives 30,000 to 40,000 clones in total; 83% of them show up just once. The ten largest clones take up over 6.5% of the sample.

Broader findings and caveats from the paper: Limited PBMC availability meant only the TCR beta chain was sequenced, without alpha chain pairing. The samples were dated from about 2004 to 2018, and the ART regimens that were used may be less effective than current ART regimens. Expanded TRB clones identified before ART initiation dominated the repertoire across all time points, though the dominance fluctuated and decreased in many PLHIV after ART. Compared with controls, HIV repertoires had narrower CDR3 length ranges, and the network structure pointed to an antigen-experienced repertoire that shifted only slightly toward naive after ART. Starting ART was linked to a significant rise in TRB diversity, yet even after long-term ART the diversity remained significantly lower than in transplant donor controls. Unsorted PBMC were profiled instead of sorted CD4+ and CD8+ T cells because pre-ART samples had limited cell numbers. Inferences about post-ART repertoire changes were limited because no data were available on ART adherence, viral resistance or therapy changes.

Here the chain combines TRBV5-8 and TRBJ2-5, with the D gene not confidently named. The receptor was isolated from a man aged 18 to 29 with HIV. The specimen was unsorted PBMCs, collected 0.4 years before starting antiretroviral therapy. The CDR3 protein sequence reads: CASSRRNAQETQYF. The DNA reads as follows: TGTGCCAGCAGCCGGAGAAACGCCCAAGAGACCCAGTACTTC.